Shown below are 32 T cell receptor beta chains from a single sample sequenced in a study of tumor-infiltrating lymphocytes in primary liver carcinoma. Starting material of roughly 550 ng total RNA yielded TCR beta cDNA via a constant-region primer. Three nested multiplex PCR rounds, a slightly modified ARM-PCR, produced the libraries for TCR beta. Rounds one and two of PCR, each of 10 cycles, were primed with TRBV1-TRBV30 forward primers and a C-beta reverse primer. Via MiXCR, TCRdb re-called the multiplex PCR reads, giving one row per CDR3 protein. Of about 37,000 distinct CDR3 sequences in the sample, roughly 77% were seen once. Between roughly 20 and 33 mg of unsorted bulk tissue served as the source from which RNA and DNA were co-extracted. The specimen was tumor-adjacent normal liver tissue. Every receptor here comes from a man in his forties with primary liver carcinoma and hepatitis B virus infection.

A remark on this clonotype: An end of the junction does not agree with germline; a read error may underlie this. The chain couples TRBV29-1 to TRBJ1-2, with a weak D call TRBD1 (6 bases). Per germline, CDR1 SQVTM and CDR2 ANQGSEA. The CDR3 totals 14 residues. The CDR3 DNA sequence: TGCAGCCTCAAGTTTGGACAGTCGATCTATGGTTACACCTTC. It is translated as CSLKFGQSIYGYTF.

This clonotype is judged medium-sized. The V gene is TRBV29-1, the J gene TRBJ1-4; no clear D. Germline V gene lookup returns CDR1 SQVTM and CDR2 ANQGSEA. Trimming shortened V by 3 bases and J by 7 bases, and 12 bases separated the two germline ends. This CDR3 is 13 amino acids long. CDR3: CSVDGGMGEKLFF. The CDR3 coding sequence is TGCAGCGTTGACGGAGGGATGGGTGAAAAACTGTTTTTT.

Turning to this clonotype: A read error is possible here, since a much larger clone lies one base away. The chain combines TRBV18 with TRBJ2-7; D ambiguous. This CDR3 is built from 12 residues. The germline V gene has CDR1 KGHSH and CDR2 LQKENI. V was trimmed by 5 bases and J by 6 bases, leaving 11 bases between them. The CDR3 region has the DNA TGTGCCAGCTCAATCGATTCCGTCGAGCAGTACTTC. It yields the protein CASSIDSVEQYF.

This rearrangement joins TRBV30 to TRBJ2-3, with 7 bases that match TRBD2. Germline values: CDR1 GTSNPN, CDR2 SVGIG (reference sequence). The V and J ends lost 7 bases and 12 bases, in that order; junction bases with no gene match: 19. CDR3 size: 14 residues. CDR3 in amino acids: CASGLTGGTDSQYF. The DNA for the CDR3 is TGTGCCTCCGGCCTCACGGGAGGCACAGATAGTCAGTATTTT.

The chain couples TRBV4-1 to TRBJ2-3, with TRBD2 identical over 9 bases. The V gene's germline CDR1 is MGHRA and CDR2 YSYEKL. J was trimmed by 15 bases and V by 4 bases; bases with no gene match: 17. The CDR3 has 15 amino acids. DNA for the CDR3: TGCGCCAGCAGCCGGGCTAGCGGGATCACAGATACCCACTATTTT. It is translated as CASSRASGITDTHYF.

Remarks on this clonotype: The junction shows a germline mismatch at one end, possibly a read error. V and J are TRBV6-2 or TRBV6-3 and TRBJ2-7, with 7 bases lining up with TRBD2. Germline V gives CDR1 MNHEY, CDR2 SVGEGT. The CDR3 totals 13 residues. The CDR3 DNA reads TGTGCCAGCAGCTCAGGGAGGGACTATGAGCAGCACTTC. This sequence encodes CASSSGRDYEQHF.

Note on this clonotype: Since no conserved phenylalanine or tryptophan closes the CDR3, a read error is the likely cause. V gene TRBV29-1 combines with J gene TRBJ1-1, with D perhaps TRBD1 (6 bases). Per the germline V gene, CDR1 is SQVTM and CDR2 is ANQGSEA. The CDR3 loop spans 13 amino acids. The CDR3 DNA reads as TGCAGTGTGCTCGACAGGAAGAACACTGAGGCTTTCATT. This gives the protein CSVLDRKNTEAFI.

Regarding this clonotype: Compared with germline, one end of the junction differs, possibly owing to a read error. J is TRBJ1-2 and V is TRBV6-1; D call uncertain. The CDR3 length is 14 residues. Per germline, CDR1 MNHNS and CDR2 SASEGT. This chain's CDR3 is CPSSEIRDNYGYTF. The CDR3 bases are TGTCCCAGCAGTGAAATTCGGGATAACTATGGCTACACCTTC.

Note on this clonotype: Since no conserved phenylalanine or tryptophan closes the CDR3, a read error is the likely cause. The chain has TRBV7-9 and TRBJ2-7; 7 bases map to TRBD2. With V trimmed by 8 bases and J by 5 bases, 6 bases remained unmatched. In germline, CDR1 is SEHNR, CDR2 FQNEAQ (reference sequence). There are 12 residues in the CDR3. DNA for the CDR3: TGTGCCAGCTGCTGGGCGGGGGACGAGCAGTACTAC. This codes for CASCWAGDEQYY.

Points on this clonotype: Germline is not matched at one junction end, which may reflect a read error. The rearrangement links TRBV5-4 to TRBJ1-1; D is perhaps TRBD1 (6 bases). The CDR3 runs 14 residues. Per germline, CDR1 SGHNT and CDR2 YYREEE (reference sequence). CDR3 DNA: TGTGCCAGCAGCTTGAAGGGGGGGACCACTGAAGGTTTCTTT. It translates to CASSLKGGTTEGFF.

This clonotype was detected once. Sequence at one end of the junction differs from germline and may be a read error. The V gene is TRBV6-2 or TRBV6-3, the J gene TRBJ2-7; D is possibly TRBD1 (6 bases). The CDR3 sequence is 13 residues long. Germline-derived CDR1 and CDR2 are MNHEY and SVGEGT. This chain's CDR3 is CANSYGQSREQYF. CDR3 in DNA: TGTGCCAACAGTTACGGACAGTCGAGGGAACAGTACTTC.

As DNA, the CDR3 is TGTGCCAGCAGGGGGGGACAGGCCCATCATTCCCAGCATTTT. It encodes CASRGGQAHHSQHF. The chain couples TRBV28 to TRBJ1-5, with 8 positions matching TRBD1. V gave up 6 bases and J gave up 11 bases; unmatched junction bases: 12. Germline loops: CDR1 MDHEN, CDR2 SYDVKM. This CDR3 contains 14 residues.

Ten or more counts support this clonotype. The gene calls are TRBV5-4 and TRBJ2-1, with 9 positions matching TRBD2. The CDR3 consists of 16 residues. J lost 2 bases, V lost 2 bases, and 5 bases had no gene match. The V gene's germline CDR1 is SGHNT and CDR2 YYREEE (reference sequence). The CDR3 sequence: CASSFPLAGTYNEQFF. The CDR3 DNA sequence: TGTGCCAGCAGCTTCCCCCTAGCGGGGACCTACAATGAGCAGTTCTTC.

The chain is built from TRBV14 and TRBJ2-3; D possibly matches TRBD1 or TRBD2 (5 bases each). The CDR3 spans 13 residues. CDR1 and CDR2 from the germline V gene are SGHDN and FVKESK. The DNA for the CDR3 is TGTGTAAGCAGCCCGACAGAACAGACTACCCAGTATTTT. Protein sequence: CVSSPTEQTTQYF. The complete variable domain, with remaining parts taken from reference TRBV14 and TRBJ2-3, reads EAGVTQFPSHSVIEKGQTVTLRCDPISGHDNLYWYRRVMGKEIKFLLHFVKESKQDESGMPNNRFLAERTGGTYSTLKVQPAELEDSGVYFCVSSPTEQTTQYFGPGTRLTVL.

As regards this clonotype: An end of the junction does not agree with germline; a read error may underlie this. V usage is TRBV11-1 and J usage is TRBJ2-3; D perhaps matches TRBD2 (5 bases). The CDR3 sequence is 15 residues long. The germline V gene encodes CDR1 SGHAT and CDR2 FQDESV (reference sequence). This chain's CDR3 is CASSLPRVSTVTQYF. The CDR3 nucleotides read TGTGCCAGCAGTTTGCCGAGGGTGAGCACAGTTACGCAGTATTTT.

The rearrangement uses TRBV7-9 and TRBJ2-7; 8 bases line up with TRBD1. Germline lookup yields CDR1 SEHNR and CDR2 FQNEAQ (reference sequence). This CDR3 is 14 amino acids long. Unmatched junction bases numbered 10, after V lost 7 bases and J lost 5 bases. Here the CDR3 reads CASNIGQGSNEQYF. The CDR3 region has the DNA TGTGCCAGCAACATCGGACAGGGTTCGAACGAGCAGTACTTC.

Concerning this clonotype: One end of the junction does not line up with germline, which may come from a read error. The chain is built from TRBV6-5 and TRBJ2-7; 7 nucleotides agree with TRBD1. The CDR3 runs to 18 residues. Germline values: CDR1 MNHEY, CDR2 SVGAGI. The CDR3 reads CPSSYRGPATSIPYEQYF. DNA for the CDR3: TGTCCCAGCAGTTACAGGGGCCCTGCCACTTCGATACCCTACGAACAGTACTTC.

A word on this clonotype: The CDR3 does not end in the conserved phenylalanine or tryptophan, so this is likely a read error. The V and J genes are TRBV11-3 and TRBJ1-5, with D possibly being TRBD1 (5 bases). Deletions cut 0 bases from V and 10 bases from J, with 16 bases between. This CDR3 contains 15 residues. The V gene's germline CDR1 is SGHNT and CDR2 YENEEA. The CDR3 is CASSLDLGVAYPQHL. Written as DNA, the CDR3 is TGTGCCAGCAGCTTAGATCTGGGGGTGGCTTATCCCCAGCATCTT.

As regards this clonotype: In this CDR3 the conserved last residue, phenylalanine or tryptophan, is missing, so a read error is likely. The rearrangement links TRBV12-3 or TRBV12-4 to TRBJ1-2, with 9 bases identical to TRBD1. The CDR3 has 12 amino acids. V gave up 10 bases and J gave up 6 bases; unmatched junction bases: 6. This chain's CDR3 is CAIGQGLDGYTY. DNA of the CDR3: TGTGCCATCGGACAGGGGCTCGATGGCTACACCTAT.

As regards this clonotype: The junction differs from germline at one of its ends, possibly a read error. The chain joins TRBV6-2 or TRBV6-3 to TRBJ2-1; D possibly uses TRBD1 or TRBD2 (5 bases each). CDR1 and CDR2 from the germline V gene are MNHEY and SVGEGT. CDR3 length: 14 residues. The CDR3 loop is CAGSYLGEINEQFF. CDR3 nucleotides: TGTGCCGGCAGTTACTTGGGGGAGATCAATGAGCAGTTCTTC.

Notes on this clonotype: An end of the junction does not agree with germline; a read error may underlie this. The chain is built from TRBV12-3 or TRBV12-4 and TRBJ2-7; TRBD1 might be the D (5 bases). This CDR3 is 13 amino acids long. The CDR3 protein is CASSLGQGHEQNF. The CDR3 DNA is TGTGCCAGCAGTTTAGGGCAGGGCCATGAGCAGAACTTC.

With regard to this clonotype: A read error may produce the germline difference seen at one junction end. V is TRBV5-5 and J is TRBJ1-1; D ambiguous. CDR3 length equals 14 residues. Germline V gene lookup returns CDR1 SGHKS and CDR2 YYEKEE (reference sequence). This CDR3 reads CASSLALRNIEAFF. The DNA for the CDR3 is TGCGCCAGCAGCTTGGCCCTGAGGAACATTGAAGCATTCTTT.

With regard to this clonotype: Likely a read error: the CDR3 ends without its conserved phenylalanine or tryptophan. CDR3 coding DNA: TGTGCCAGCCGCTACCGGGACAGGGAACACTACGAGCAGTACTCC. Its protein product is CASRYRDREHYEQYS. The V and J genes are TRBV5-5 and TRBJ2-7, with 9 bases matching TRBD1. The CDR3 has 15 amino acids. Germline loops: CDR1 SGHKS, CDR2 YYEKEE (reference sequence). The V segment lost 7 bases and the J segment 3 bases; nucleotides outside the gene matches: 11.

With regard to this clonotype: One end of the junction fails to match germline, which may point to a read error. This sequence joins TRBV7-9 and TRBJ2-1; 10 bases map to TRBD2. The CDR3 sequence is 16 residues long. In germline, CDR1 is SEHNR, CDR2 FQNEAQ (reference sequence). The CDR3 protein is CAGSFWGLARVPEQFF. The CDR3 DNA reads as TGTGCCGGCAGCTTCTGGGGACTAGCGCGAGTTCCTGAGCAGTTCTTC.

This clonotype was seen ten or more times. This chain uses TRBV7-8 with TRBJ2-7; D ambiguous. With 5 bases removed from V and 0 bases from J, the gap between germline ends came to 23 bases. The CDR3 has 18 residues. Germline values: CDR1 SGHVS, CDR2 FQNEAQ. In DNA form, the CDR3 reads TGTGCCAGCAGCCCACCCGCAGGTACGGTTCCCACCTCCTACGAGCAGTACTTC. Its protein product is CASSPPAGTVPTSYEQYF.

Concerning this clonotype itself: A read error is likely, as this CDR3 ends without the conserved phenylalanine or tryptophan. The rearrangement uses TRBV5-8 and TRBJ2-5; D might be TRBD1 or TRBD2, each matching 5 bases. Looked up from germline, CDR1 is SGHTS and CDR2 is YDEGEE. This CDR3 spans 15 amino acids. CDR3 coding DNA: TGTGTCAGCAGCTTGGACCCGGGACCACAAGAGACCCAGTACTCC. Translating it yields CVSSLDPGPQETQYS.

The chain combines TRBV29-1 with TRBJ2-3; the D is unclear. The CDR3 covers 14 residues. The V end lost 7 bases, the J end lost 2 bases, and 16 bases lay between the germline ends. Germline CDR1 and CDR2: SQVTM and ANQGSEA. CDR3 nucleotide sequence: TGCAGCGCCCCTGGGGTCCTCTTCACAGATACGCAGTATTTT. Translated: CSAPGVLFTDTQYF.

This chain's CDR3 is CASNSETDVSYEQYF. In DNA, the CDR3 is TGTGCCAGCAACTCCGAGACAGATGTTTCCTACGAGCAGTACTTC. The J gene is TRBJ2-7, the V gene TRBV28; D is perhaps TRBD1 (5 bases). V dropped 7 bases and J dropped 1 base, with 17 bases sitting between them. The length of the CDR3 is 15 residues. Looked up from germline, CDR1 is MDHEN and CDR2 is SYDVKM. The variable domain in full, with the rest retrieved from reference TRBV28 and TRBJ2-7, is DVKVTQSSRYLVKRTGEKVFLECVQDMDHENMFWYRQDPGLGLRLIYFSYDVKMKEKGDIPEGYSVSREKKERFSLILESASTNQTSMYLCASNSETDVSYEQYFGPGTRLTVT.

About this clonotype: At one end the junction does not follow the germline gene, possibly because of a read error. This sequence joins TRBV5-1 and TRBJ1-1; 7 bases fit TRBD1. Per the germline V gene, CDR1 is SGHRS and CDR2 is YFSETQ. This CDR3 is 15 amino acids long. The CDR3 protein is CASSMRGQQNSEAFF. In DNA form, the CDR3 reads TGCGCCAGCAGTATGAGGGGACAGCAGAACAGTGAAGCTTTCTTT.

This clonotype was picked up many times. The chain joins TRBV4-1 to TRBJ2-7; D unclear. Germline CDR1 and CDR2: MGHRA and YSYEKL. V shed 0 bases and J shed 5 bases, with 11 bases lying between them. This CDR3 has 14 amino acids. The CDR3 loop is CASSQETPVDEQYF. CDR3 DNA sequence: TGCGCCAGCAGCCAAGAGACCCCTGTTGACGAGCAGTACTTC.

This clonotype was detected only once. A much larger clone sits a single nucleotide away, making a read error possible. CDR3 coding DNA: TGTGCCAGCAATCAGGGGGTGAGCACAGATGCGCGGTATTTT. Amino acids: CASNQGVSTDARYF. V gene TRBV6-1 combines with J gene TRBJ2-3; 7 nucleotides match TRBD1. CDR3 length equals 14 residues. Germline CDR1 and CDR2: MNHNS and SASEGT. V lost 7 bases and J lost 14; bases outside the gene matches: 18.

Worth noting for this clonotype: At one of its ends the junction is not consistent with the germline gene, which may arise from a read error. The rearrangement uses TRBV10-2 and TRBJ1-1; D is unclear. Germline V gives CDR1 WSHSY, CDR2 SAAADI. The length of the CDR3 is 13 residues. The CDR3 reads CASSEPENTEALF. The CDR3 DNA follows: TGCGCCAGCAGTGAACCAGAAAACACTGAAGCTTTATTT.